This T cell receptor beta chain appears in the sequencing data of a study of blood T cell repertoires in COVID-19 (dated by TCRdb to the early 2020s). For the study in its entirety: Samples from collaborators originated in the United States, Italy and Spain and spanned both the acute and convalescent phases of COVID-19. The prospective study material was composed of cDNA or gDNA derived from T cells, B-cell-depleted T cells, or PBMCs. Deeply sampled blood TCRbeta repertoires from subjects exposed to, actively infected with, or recovered from COVID-19 were included in the dataset. The repertoires were released in a freely available public database intended as a resource for research on the immune response to SARS-CoV-2. Samples were obtained from the ongoing ImmuneRACE study (first 160 participants) and from 1,254 subjects provided by 6 global collaborators. A de-identified subject ID, COVID-19 status, age in years and sex were almost always included in the sample metadata. Where available, HLA class I and class II types were obtained from metadata supplied by the sample provider rather than from assay-based typing. The paper as a whole reports these results and caveats: Clinical and demographic metadata were provided uncurated, with the amount varying by source and participant.

With respect to this clone: Which antigen it targets is not known. Base qualities are not provided; no much larger clone lies one nucleotide away.

Participants in the prospective study were enrolled through a virtual design, were aged roughly 18 to 90 years, and lived in some 24 United States geographic areas. In the prospective study, participants were assigned to cohorts based on the clinical history participants reported in a screening survey and a study questionnaire. Exposed participants had been in contact, within 2 weeks of entering the study, with a person who had a PCR-confirmed or clinician-diagnosed case of COVID-19. Each participant in the prospective study had whole blood, serum and a nasopharyngeal or oropharyngeal swab collected by mobile phlebotomists. Additional blood draws and questionnaires over an approximately two-month period could optionally be provided by prospective study participants. Before DNA extraction, prospective study blood samples were shipped either frozen or at room temperature. The CDR1 and CDR2 encoded by the germline V gene are SGHRS and YFSETQ. The CDR3 spans 16 residues, from the cysteine through the phenylalanine. The DNA shown is the 48-base CDR3, in frame from base 1. The germline V and J ends show losses of 2 bases and 1 base respectively, and no gene match explains 6 bases of the junction.

The immunoSEQ Assay, a bias-controlled multiplex PCR, was used to amplify TCRbeta CDR3 regions from genomic DNA. As for the original processing: The number of nucleated cells in each sample was estimated from the amplification of reference gene primers within the assay. To quantify the absolute abundance of each unique TCRbeta CDR3 rearrangement, sequence reads were collapsed and filtered. For each sample, productive Simpson clonality was calculated as the square root of Simpson's diversity index over productive rearrangements. As stored in TCRdb, this immuneACCESS dataset retains in-frame rearrangements with V and J assigned. A fraction of the clones does not appear; measured against another copy, unresolved V genes explain less than half of the discrepancy, and the remainder lacks a known reason. That table is the source of V, J and clone size, and D and trimming were worked out from the DNA. Across this sample there are fewer than 400,000 clones, with more than 85% seen only once. The ten top clones hold 3.5% to 5% of the sample.

Specimen: PBMCs or T cells enriched from blood (not recorded which). The sequence joins TRBV5-1 to TRBJ2-3, and TRBD2 matches 8 of the central bases. This clonotype was sampled from a woman in her thirties who had been exposed to COVID-19. The nucleotide sequence reads as follows: TGCGCCAGCAGCTTCGGAGCGGGGGCGGGCACAGATACGCAGTATTTT. Its protein is CASSFGAGAGTDTQYF.